Presented here are 3 T cell receptor beta chains from one specimen sequenced in a study of T cell repertoires in ileal Crohn's disease. Time point noted: neoterminal ileum biopsy at postoperative endoscopy, about 6 months after surgery. Using immunoSEQ multiplex PCR, the repertoire was profiled, and TCRdb retains in-frame clones only, with some absent. The sample lists about 7,200 clones, around 70% occurring once. Sequences were obtained from ileal tissue. The source of these receptors is an adult with Crohn's disease.

V is TRBV28 and J is TRBJ1-2, with D tentatively TRBD1 (6 bases). The CDR3 totals 12 residues. Trimming took 3 bases from V and 10 from J, leaving 12 bases between them. Germline CDR1 and CDR2: MDHEN and SYDVKM. The CDR3 loop reads CASSFVAGAYTF. CDR3 coding DNA: TGTGCCAGCAGTTTCGTGGCAGGGGCCTACACCTTC.

The V gene is TRBV30, the J gene TRBJ2-3; the D gene is possibly TRBD2 (5 bases). The CDR3 is made up of 13 amino acids. Germline V gene data show CDR1 as GTSNPN and CDR2 as SVGIG (reference sequence). The germline V and J ends were trimmed by 2 bases and 8 bases, with 14 bases remaining between them. As DNA, the CDR3 is TGTGCCTGGAGTCCCCTGACCGGAGGTACGCAGTATTTT. Protein sequence: CAWSPLTGGTQYF.

This chain connects TRBV6-5 to TRBJ1-2; D might be TRBD1 (6 bases). Germline V gene lookup returns CDR1 MNHEY and CDR2 SVGAGI. This CDR3 contains 14 residues. V lost 0 bases and J 3 bases, leaving 8 bases between the germline ends. CDR3 protein: CASSYSAGDYGYTF. In DNA form, the CDR3 reads TGTGCCAGCAGTTACTCGGCAGGGGACTATGGCTACACCTTC.